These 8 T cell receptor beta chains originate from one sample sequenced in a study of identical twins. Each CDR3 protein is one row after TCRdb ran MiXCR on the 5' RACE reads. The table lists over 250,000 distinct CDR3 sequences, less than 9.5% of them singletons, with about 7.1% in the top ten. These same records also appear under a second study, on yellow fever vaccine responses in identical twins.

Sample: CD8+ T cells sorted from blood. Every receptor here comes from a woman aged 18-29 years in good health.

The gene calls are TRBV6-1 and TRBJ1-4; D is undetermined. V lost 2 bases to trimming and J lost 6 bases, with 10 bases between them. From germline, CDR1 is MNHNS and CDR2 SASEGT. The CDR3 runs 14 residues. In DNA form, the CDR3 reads TGTGCCAGCAGTGAAATCGGACTGGATGAAAAACTGTTTTTT. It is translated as CASSEIGLDEKLFF.

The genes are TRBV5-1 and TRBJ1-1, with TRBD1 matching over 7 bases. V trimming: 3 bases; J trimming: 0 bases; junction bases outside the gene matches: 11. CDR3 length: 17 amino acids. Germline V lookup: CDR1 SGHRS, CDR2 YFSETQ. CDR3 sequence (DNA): TGCGCCAGCAGCTCGGACAGGCTAAGGGTCATGAACACTGAAGCTTTCTTT. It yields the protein CASSSDRLRVMNTEAFF. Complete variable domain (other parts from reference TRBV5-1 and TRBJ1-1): KAGVTQTPRYLIKTRGQQVTLSCSPISGHRSVSWYQQTPGQGLQFLFEYFSETQRNKGNFPGRFSGRQFSNSRSEMNVSTLELGDSALYLCASSSDRLRVMNTEAFFGQGTRLTVV.

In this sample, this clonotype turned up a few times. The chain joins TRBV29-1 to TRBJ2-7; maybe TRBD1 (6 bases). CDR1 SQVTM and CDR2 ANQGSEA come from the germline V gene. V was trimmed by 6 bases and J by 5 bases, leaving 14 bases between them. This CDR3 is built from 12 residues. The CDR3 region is CSVQAGVNEQYF. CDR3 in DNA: TGCAGCGTGCAAGCAGGGGTTAACGAGCAGTACTTC.

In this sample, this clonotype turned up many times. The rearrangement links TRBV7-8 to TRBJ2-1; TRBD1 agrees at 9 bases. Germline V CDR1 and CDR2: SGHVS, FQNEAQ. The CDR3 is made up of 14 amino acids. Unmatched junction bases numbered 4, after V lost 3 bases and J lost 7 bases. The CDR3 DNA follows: TGTGCCAGCAGCTTCCGGACAGGGGAGAATGAGCAGTTCTTC. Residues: CASSFRTGENEQFF. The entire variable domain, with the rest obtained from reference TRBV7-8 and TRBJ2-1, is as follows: GAGVSQSPRYKVAKRGQDVALRCDPISGHVSLFWYQQALGQGPEFLTYFQNEAQLDKSGLPSDRFFAERPEGSVSTLKIQRTQQEDSAVYLCASSFRTGENEQFFGPGTRLTVL.

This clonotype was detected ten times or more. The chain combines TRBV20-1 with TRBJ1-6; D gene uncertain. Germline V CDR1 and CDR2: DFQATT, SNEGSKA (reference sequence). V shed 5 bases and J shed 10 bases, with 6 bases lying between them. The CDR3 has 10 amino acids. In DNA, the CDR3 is TGCAGTGCTCTCAAGTCACCCCTCCACTTT. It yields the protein CSALKSPLHF.

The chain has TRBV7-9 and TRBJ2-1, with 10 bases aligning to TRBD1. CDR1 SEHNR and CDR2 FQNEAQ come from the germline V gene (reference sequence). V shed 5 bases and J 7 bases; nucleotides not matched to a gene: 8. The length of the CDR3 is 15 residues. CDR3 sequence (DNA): TGTGCCAGCAGCCTAAGGGACAGGGGTGGGAATGAGCAGTTCTTC. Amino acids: CASSLRDRGGNEQFF.

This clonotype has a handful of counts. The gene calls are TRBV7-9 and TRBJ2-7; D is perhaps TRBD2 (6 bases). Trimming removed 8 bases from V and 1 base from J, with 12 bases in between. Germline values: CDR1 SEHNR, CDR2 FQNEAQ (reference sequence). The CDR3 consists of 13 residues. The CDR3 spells CASGVRGSYEQYF. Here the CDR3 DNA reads TGTGCCAGCGGCGTACGGGGGTCCTACGAGCAGTACTTC.

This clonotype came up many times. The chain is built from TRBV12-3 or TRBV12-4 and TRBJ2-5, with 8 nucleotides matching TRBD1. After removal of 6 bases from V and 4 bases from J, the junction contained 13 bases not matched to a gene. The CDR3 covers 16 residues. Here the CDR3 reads CASSESTGVSVETQYF. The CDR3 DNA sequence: TGTGCCAGCAGCGAATCGACAGGGGTGTCGGTAGAGACCCAGTACTTC.